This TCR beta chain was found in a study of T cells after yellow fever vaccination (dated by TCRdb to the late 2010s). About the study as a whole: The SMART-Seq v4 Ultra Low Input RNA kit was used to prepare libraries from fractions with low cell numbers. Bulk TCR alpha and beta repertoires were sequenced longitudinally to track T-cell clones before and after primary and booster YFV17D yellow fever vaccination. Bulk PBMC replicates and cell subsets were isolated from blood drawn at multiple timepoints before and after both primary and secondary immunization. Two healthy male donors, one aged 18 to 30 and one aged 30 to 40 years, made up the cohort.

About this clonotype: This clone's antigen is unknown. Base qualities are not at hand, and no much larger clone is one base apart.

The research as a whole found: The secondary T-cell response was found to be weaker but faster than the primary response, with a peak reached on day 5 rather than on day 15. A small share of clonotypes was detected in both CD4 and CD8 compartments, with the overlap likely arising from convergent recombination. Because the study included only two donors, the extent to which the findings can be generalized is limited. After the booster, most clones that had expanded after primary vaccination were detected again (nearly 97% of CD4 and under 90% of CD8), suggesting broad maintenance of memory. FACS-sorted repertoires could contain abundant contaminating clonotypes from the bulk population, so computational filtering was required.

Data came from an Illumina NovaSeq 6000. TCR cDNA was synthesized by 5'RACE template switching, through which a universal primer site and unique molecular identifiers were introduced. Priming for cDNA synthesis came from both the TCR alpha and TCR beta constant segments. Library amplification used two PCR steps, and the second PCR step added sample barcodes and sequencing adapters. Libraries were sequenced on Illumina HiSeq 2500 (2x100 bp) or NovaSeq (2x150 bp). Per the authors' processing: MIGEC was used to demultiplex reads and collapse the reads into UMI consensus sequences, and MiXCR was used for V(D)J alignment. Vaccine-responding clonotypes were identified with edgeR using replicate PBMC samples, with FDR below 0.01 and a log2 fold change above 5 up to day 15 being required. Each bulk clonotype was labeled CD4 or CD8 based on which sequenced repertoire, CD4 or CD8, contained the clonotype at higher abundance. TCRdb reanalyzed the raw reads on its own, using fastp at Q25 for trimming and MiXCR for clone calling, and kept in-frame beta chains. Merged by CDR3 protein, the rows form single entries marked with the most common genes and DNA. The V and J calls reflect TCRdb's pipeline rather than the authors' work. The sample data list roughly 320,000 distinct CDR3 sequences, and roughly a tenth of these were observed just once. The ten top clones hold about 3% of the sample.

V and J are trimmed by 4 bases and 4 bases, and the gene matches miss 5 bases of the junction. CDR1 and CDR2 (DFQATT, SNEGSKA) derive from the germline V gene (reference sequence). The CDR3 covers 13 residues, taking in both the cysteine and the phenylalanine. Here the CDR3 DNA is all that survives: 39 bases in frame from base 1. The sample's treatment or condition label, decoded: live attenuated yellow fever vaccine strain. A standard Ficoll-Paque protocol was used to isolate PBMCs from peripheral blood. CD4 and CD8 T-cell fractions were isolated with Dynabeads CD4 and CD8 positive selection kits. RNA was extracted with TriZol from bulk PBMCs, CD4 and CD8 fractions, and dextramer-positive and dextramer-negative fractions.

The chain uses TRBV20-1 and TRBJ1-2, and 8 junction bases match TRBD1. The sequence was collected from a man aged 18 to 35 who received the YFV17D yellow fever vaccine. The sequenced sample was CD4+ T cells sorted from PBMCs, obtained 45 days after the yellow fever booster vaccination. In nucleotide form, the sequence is TGCAGTGCTACCGGACAGGGTGTCTATGGCTACACCTTC. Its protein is CSATGQGVYGYTF.